These 5 T cell receptor beta chains were all obtained from the same sample, sequenced in a study of blood T cell repertoires in COVID-19. Only in-frame clones appear in the TCRdb table, and some are missing; sequencing was by immunoSEQ multiplex PCR. The sample carries some 290,000 clones, approximately 91% recorded once. Specimen: peripheral blood. The source of these receptors is a woman between 25 and 40 years old with COVID-19, enrolled during active disease.

The chain combines TRBV27 with TRBJ1-1, with 9 bases matching TRBD1. Germline CDR1 reads MNHEY; CDR2 reads SMNVEV (reference sequence). With V trimmed by 6 bases and J by 6 bases, 11 bases remained unmatched. This CDR3 has 15 amino acids. The chain's CDR3 is CASRTPGQGVSEAFF. The DNA of the CDR3 is TGTGCCAGCAGAACCCCGGGACAGGGTGTTTCTGAAGCTTTCTTT.

This rearrangement joins TRBV3-1 (or the pseudogene TRBV3-2) to TRBJ1-1, with TRBD1 matching over 10 bases. Germline V gives CDR1 LGHDT, CDR2 YNNKEL (reference sequence). The CDR3 consists of 19 residues. V was clipped by 4 bases and J by 0 bases; unmatched bases: 14. Written as DNA, the CDR3 is TGTGCCAGCAGCCTCCCATCCGGGACAGGGGCGCCAATGAACACTGAAGCTTTCTTT. This sequence encodes CASSLPSGTGAPMNTEAFF.

This chain links TRBV11-2 with TRBJ2-7; 10 nucleotides agree with TRBD2. CDR1 is SGHAT and CDR2 is FQNNGV in the germline V gene. The CDR3 covers 15 residues. The V segment lost 5 bases and the J segment 7 bases; nucleotides outside the gene matches: 11. This chain's CDR3 is CASSPVSSGSGEQYF. CDR3 nucleotides: TGTGCCAGCAGCCCCGTCTCTAGCGGGAGCGGGGAGCAGTACTTC.

The chain combines TRBV5-4 with TRBJ2-3, with D possibly TRBD1 on 6 matching bases. The CDR3 is 15 residues long. V lost 8 bases to trimming and J lost 4 bases, with 20 bases between them. Germline lookup yields CDR1 SGHNT and CDR2 YYREEE (reference sequence). The CDR3 coding sequence is TGTGCCAGTAATGGCCGGGACAATCCCCCAGATACGCAGTATTTT. As protein: CASNGRDNPPDTQYF.

This chain joins TRBV25-1 and TRBJ1-2; tentatively, D is TRBD1 (5 bases). V lost 1 base and J 5 bases, leaving 14 bases between the germline ends. The CDR3 is 15 amino acids. Germline lookup yields CDR1 MGHDK and CDR2 SYGVNS. CDR3 region: CASSESRQGRYGYTF. The CDR3 nucleotides are TGTGCCAGCAGTGAATCGAGGCAGGGTCGTTATGGCTACACCTTC.